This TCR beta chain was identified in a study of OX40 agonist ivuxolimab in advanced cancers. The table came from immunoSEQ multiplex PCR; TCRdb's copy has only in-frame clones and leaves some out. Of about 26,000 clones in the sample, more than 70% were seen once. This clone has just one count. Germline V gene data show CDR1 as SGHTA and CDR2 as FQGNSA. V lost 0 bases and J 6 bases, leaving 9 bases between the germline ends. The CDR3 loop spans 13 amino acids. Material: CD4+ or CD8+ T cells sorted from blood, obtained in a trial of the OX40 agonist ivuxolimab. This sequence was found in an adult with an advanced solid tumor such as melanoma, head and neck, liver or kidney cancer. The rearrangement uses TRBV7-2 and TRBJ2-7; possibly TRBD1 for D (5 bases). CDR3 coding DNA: TGTGCCAGCAGCTTAGCAGGGGCAGGCGAGCAGTACTTC. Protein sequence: CASSLAGAGEQYF.